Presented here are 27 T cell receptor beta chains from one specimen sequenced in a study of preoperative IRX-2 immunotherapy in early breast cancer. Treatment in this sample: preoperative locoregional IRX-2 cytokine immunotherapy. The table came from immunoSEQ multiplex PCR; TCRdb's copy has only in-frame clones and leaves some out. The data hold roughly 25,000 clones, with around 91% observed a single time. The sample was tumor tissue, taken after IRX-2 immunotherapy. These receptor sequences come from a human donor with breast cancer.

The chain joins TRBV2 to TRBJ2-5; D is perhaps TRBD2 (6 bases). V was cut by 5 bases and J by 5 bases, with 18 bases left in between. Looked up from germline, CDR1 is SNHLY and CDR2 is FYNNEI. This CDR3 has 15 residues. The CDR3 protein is CASSRDSRPVETQYF. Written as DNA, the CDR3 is TGTGCCAGCAGTCGGGACTCCCGCCCAGTTGAGACCCAGTACTTC.

The CDR3 reads CASQSTGQGKEKLFF. CDR3 nucleotide sequence: TGTGCCAGCCAAAGCACGGGACAGGGGAAAGAAAAACTGTTTTTT. The V call is TRBV27, the J call TRBJ1-4; TRBD1 matches at 10 bases. This CDR3 contains 15 residues. Germline V lookup: CDR1 MNHEY, CDR2 SMNVEV (reference sequence). The V and J ends lost 8 bases and 8 bases, in that order; junction bases with no gene match: 11.

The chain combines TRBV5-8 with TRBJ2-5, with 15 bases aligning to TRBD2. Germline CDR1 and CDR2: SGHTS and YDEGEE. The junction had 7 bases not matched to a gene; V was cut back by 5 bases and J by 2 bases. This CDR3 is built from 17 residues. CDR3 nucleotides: TGTGCCAGCAGTCGCGGACTAGCGGGGGGGCGGCAAGAGACCCAGTACTTC. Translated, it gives CASSRGLAGGRQETQYF.

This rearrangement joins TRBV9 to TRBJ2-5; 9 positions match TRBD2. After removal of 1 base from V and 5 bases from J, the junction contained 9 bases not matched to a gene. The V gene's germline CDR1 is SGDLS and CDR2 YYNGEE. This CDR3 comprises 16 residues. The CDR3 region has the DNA TGTGCCAGCAGCGTATTTTCAGGGCGGGAGGGGGAGACCCAGTACTTC. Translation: CASSVFSGREGETQYF.

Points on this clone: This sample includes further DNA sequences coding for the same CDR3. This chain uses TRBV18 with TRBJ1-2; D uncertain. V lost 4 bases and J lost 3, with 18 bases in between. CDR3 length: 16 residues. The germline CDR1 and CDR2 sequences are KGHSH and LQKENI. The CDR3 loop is CASSQDPGRSDYGYTF. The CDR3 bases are TGTGCCAGCTCACAGGATCCCGGGAGGAGCGACTATGGCTACACCTTC. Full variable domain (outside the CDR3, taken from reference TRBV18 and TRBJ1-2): NAGVMQNPRHLVRRRGQEARLRCSPMKGHSHVYWYRQLPEEGLKFMVYLQKENIIDESGMPKERFSAEFPKEGPSILRIQQVVRGDSAAYFCASSQDPGRSDYGYTFGSGTRLTVV.

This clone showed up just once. CDR3 amino acids: CASGQLNTEAFF. CDR3 DNA: TGTGCCAGTGGACAGTTGAACACTGAAGCTTTCTTT. V gene TRBV19 combines with J gene TRBJ1-1, with TRBD1 as a possible D gene (6 bases). CDR1 and CDR2 (germline): LNHDA, SQIVND (reference sequence). This CDR3 region has 12 residues. V was pared by 8 bases and J by 0 bases, with 7 bases between.

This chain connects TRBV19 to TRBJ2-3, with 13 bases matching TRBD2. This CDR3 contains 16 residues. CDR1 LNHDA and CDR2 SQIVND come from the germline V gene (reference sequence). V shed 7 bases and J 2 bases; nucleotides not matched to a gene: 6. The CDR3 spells CASKTSGGPNTDTQYF. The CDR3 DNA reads TGTGCCAGTAAGACTAGCGGGGGGCCTAACACAGATACGCAGTATTTT.

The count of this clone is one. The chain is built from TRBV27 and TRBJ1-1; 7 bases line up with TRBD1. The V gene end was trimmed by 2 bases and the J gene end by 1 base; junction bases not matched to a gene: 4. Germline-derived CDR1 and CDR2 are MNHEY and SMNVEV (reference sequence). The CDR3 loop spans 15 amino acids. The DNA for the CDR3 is TGTGCCAGCAGTTTAGGAGGGGGCCCGAACACTGAAGCTTTCTTT. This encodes CASSLGGGPNTEAFF.

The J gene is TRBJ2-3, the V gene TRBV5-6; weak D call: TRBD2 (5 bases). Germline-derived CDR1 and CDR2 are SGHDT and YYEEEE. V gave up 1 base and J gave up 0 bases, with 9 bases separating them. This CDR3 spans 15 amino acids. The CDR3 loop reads CASSLRLASTDTQYF. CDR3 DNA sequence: TGTGCCAGCAGCTTGAGGTTAGCGAGCACAGATACGCAGTATTTT.

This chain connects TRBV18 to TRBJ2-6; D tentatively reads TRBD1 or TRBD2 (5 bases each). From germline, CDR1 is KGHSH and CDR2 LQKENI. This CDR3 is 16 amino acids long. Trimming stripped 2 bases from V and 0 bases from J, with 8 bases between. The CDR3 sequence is CASSPEGSSGANVLTF. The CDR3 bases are TGTGCCAGCTCACCAGAGGGGAGCTCTGGGGCCAACGTCCTGACTTTC.

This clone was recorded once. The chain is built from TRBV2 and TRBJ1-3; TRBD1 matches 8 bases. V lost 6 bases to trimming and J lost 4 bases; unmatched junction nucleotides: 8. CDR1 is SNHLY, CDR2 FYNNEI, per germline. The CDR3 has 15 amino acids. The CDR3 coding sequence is TGTGCCAGCAGGCCCCGGACAGGGTCGGGAAACACCATATATTTT. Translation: CASRPRTGSGNTIYF. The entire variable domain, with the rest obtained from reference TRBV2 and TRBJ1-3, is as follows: EPEVTQTPSHQVTQMGQEVILRCVPISNHLYFYWYRQILGQKVEFLVSFYNNEISEKSEIFDDQFSVERPDGSNFTLKIRSTKLEDSAMYFCASRPRTGSGNTIYFGEGSWLTVV.

The CDR3 here is CASSLDGGSAYEQYF. CDR3 sequence (DNA): TGTGCCAGCAGCTTAGATGGCGGGAGTGCCTACGAGCAGTACTTC. This chain joins TRBV7-2 and TRBJ2-7, with 7 positions matching TRBD2. This CDR3 has 15 amino acids. Germline assignment: CDR1 SGHTA and CDR2 FQGNSA. Germline trimming cut 1 base from V and 2 bases from J; bases unmatched to any gene: 5. The whole variable domain, remainder taken from reference TRBV7-2 and TRBJ2-7, is GAGVSQSPSNKVTEKGKDVELRCDPISGHTALYWYRQSLGQGLEFLIYFQGNSAPDKSGLPSDRFSAERTGGSVSTLTIQRTQQEDSAVYLCASSLDGGSAYEQYFGPGTRLTVT.

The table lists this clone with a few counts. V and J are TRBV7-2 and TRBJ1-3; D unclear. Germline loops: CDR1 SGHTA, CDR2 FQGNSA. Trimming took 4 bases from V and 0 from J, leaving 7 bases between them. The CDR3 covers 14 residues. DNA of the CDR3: TGTGCCAGCAGCTCGATAACCTCTGGAAACACCATATATTTT. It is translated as CASSSITSGNTIYF.

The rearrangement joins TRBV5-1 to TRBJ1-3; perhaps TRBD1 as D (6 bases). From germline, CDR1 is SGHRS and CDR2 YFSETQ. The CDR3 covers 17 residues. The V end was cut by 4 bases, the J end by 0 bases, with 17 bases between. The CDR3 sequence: CASSKGRTAISGNTIYF. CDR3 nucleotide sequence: TGCGCCAGCAGCAAAGGCCGGACAGCAATCTCTGGAAACACCATATATTTT.

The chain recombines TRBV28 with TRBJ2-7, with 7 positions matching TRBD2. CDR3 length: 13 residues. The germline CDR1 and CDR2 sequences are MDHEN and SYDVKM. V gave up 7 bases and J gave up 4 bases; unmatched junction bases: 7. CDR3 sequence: CASTPGGGYEQYF. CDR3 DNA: TGTGCCAGCACCCCTGGCGGGGGTTACGAGCAGTACTTC.

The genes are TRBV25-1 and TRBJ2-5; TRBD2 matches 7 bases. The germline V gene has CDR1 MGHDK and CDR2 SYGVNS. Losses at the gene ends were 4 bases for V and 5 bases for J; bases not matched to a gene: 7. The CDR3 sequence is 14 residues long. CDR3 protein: CASSVPGRDETQYF. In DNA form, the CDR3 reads TGTGCCAGCAGTGTACCAGGGAGGGACGAGACCCAGTACTTC.

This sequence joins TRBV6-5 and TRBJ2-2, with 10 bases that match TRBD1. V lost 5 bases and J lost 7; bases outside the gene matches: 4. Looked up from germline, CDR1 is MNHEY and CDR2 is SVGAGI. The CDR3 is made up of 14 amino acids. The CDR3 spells CASSRQGADGELFF. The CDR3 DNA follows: TGTGCCAGCAGTAGACAGGGGGCAGACGGGGAGCTGTTTTTT.

The CDR3 protein is CASRGVGECTDTQYF. Here the CDR3 DNA reads TGCGCCAGCAGGGGTGTTGGGGAATGCACAGATACGCAGTATTTT. The chain has TRBV10-1 and TRBJ2-3; no clear D. The CDR3 extends over 15 amino acids. Trimming removed 6 bases at V and 1 base at J, with 14 bases between. Germline V gene sequence: CDR1 WNHNN, CDR2 SYGVQD (reference sequence).

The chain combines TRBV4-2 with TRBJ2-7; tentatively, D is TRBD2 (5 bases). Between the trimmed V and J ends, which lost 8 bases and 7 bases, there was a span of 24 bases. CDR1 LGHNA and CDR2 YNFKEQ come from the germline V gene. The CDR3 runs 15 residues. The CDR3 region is CASSNRAGSSGEQYF. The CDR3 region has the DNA TGTGCCAGCTCTAATAGAGCCGGGTCCTCGGGGGAGCAGTACTTC.

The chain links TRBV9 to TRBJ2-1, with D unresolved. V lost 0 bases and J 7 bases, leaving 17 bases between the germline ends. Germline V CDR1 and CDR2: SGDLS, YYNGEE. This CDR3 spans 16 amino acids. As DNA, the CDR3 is TGTGCCAGCAGCGTAGCACCGAACGTTCTTGGGAATGAGCAGTTCTTC. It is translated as CASSVAPNVLGNEQFF.

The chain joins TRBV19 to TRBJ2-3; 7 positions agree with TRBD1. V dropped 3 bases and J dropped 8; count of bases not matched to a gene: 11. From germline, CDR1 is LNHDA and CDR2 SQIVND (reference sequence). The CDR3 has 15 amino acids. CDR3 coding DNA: TGTGCCAGTAGTATCAACGAGGGGGCCCACGGTACGCAGTATTTT. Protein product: CASSINEGAHGTQYF.

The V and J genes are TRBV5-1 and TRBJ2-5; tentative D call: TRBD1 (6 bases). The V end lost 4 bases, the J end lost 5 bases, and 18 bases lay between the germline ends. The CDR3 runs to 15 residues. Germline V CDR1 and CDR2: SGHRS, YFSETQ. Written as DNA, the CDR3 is TGCGCCAGCAGCCGCGAACCTCAGGGGACGGAGACCCAGTACTTC. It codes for CASSREPQGTETQYF.

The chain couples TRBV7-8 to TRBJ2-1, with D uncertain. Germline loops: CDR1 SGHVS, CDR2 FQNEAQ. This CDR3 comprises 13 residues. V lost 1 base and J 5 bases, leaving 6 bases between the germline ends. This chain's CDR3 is CASSLGRHNEQFF. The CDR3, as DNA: TGTGCCAGCAGCTTAGGAAGACACAATGAGCAGTTCTTC. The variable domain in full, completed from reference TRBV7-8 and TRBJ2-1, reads GAGVSQSPRYKVAKRGQDVALRCDPISGHVSLFWYQQALGQGPEFLTYFQNEAQLDKSGLPSDRFFAERPEGSVSTLKIQRTQQEDSAVYLCASSLGRHNEQFFGPGTRLTVL.

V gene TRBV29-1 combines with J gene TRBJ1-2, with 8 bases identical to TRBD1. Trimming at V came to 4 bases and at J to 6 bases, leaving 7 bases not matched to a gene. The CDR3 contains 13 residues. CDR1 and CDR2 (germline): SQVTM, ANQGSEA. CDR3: CSVGRQGQDGYTF. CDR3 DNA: TGCAGCGTTGGTCGACAGGGGCAGGATGGCTACACCTTC.

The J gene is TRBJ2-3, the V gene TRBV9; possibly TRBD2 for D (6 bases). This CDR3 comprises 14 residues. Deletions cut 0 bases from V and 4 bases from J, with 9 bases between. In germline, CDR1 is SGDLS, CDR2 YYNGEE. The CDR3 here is CASSVAGEADTQYF. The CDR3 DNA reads TGTGCCAGCAGCGTAGCGGGGGAGGCAGATACGCAGTATTTT.

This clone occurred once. The DNA of the CDR3 is TGCGCCAGCGCGAGGGGGGGGATGGGCGAGCAGTACTTC. Translated, it gives CASARGGMGEQYF. The chain is built from TRBV4-1 and TRBJ2-7, with D possibly matching TRBD2 (7 bases). The CDR3 is made up of 13 amino acids. CDR1 MGHRA and CDR2 YSYEKL come from the germline V gene. Trimming pared 8 bases from V and 6 bases from J, leaving 17 bases between.

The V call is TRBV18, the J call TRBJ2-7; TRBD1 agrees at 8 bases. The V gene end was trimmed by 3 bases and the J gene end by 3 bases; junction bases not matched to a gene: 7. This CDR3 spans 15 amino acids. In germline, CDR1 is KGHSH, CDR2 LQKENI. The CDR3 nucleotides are TGTGCCAGCTCACCGGAGGGGACAGGACTCTACGAGCAGTACTTC. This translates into CASSPEGTGLYEQYF.